A single T cell receptor (beta chain) is shown here with its context. No antigen is known for it. The sample belongs to a study of cytomegalovirus exposure and HLA in healthy donors. Study-level information: HLA-typed donors were the source of around 85 million unique TCRs held in an early data release.

The PCR was carried out with 60 Vbeta primers and 13 Jbeta primers. Clones were read by immunoSEQ multiplex PCR, and TCRdb kept only the in-frame ones, dropping some. Among 100,000 or so clones, roughly 85% were seen once, and the ten largest hold around 3%. The V and J ends lost 2 bases and 5 bases, in that order; junction bases with no gene match: 8. Per the germline V gene, CDR1 is KGHSH and CDR2 is LQKENI. CDR3 length: 15 amino acids. Overall study findings and caveats: CMV serostatus was the only recorded immune exposure for donors. The authors reported that TCR beta sequences could predict HLA-A and HLA-B alleles. These predictions were accurate for most subjects in the first cohort.

The sequenced material came from PBMCs. The V and J genes are TRBV18 and TRBJ1-1; the match to TRBD1 covers 7 bases. This TCR came from a woman in her thirties or forties in good health and CMV-seronegative. The CDR3 nucleotides are TGTGCCAGCTCACCAAAAGGGACAGCGAAGACTGAAGCTTTCTTT. This translates into CASSPKGTAKTEAFF.